A single sample gave rise to the 26 T cell receptor beta chains below, sequenced in a study of T-cell memory formation after mild COVID-19. One entry per CDR3 protein results from TCRdb running MiXCR on the 5' RACE reads. Among roughly 450,000 distinct CDR3 sequences, roughly 20% were seen once, and the ten largest hold 9% to 15%. The specimen sequenced was PBMCs or a T cell subset sorted from them (not recorded which). These receptors were taken from an adult woman who had mild COVID-19 (a few samples of this study predate the infection). Cell type and time point are not known.

This sequence joins TRBV30 and TRBJ1-5; no clear D gene. The CDR3 runs to 13 residues. Germline V gene lookup returns CDR1 GTSNPN and CDR2 SVGIG (reference sequence). V was cut by 5 bases and J by 2 bases, with 10 bases left in between. The CDR3 is CAWSKGGNQPQHF. The CDR3, as DNA: TGTGCCTGGTCAAAGGGAGGCAATCAGCCCCAGCATTTT.

V is TRBV30 and J is TRBJ2-3; D call uncertain. Germline lookup yields CDR1 GTSNPN and CDR2 SVGIG (reference sequence). Trimming took off 0 bases at V and 0 bases at J, with 10 bases between the two ends. This CDR3 region has 15 residues. The CDR3 loop reads CAWSVSYYSTDTQYF. As DNA, the CDR3 is TGTGCCTGGAGTGTTTCCTACTATAGCACAGATACGCAGTATTTT.

This clonotype was seen a few times. This chain links TRBV27 with TRBJ2-7; perhaps TRBD1 as D (6 bases). The CDR3 contains 15 residues. Trimming cost V 1 base and J 4 bases, with 14 bases left between them. Germline V gives CDR1 MNHEY, CDR2 SMNVEV (reference sequence). CDR3 sequence (DNA): TGTGCCAGCAGTTTATTCGCAGGGGTAGGTTACGAGCAGTACTTC. Its translation is CASSLFAGVGYEQYF.

There are a few counts of this clonotype. This rearrangement joins TRBV13 to TRBJ1-1; no clear D gene. V was pared by 2 bases and J by 4 bases, with 11 bases between. CDR3 length equals 14 residues. CDR1 PRHDT and CDR2 FYEKMQ come from the germline V gene (reference sequence). The CDR3 sequence is CASSLSWPITEAFF. CDR3 DNA sequence: TGTGCCAGCAGCTTAAGTTGGCCGATCACTGAAGCTTTCTTT.

The table lists this clonotype with many counts. This chain joins TRBV29-1 and TRBJ2-3; D could derive from TRBD1 or TRBD2 (5 bases each). CDR3 size: 14 residues. V was trimmed by 3 bases and J by 9 bases, leaving 19 bases between them. Germline CDR1 and CDR2: SQVTM and ANQGSEA. CDR3 nucleotides: TGCAGCGTTGATTCGGCGGGCGTTAAGGGGACGCAGTATTTT. Translation: CSVDSAGVKGTQYF.

The genes are TRBV5-1 and TRBJ2-1; TRBD2 agrees at 7 bases. The CDR3 spans 15 residues. Germline V gives CDR1 SGHRS, CDR2 YFSETQ. V trimming: 0 bases; J trimming: 3 bases; junction bases outside the gene matches: 3. CDR3 DNA sequence: TGCGCCAGCAGCTTGGGACTAGCTAACTACAATGAGCAGTTCTTC. Protein product: CASSLGLANYNEQFF.

Comments on this clonotype: Just one base apart from a much larger clone, this may be a read error. V and J are TRBV7-9 and TRBJ1-5; D is undetermined. The germline CDR1 and CDR2 sequences are SEHNR and FQNEAQ (reference sequence). The CDR3 has 13 residues. V was cut by 5 bases and J by 0 bases, with 5 bases left in between. The CDR3 is CASSDNSNQPQHF. CDR3 bases: TGTGCCAGCAGCGATAATAGCAATCAGCCCCAGCATTTT.

This clonotype was counted only a few times. J is TRBJ2-2 and V is TRBV2; either TRBD1 or TRBD2 may fit D (5 bases each). Trimming took off 6 bases at V and 3 bases at J, with 11 bases between the two ends. The V gene's germline CDR1 is SNHLY and CDR2 FYNNEI. The CDR3 is 14 residues long. Here the CDR3 reads CASRSEGYTGELFF. The CDR3 DNA reads as TGTGCCAGCAGGAGCGAGGGGTACACCGGGGAGCTGTTTTTT.

The CDR3 bases are TGTGCCAGCAGCTTGTTCCCGCGGGATGAAAAACTGTTTTTT. Its protein product is CASSLFPRDEKLFF. This chain connects TRBV5-5 to TRBJ1-4; D is unresolved. Trimming took 1 base from V and 6 from J, leaving 10 bases between them. In germline, CDR1 is SGHKS, CDR2 YYEKEE (reference sequence). The CDR3 length is 14 residues.

The chain has TRBV27 and TRBJ1-2; D might be TRBD1 (6 bases). The germline V gene has CDR1 MNHEY and CDR2 SMNVEV (reference sequence). Trimming removed 6 bases from V and 4 bases from J, with 12 bases in between. The CDR3 has 13 residues. CDR3 nucleotide sequence: TGTGCCAGCAGGTCAGGACAGAGCTATGGCTACACCTTC. Amino acid sequence: CASRSGQSYGYTF.

This clonotype appeared many times. The V call is TRBV25-1, the J call TRBJ2-3; D unresolved. Deletions cut 0 bases from V and 3 bases from J, with 7 bases between. Germline CDR1 reads MGHDK; CDR2 reads SYGVNS. This CDR3 is 14 amino acids long. In nucleotides, the CDR3 is TGTGCCAGCAGTGAATACTCCCTTACAGATACGCAGTATTTT. This translates into CASSEYSLTDTQYF.

The genes are TRBV2 and TRBJ1-5; 7 bases map to TRBD1. Germline V gene data show CDR1 as SNHLY and CDR2 as FYNNEI. This CDR3 region has 13 residues. Trimming removed 3 bases from V and 4 bases from J; junction bases left unmatched: 0. The DNA of the CDR3 is TGTGCCAGCAGTGAGGGACAGAATCAGCCCCAGCATTTT. It specifies CASSEGQNQPQHF.

The rearrangement joins TRBV3-1 to TRBJ1-2; D perhaps matches TRBD1 (6 bases). Per germline, CDR1 LGHDT and CDR2 YNNKEL (reference sequence). V shed 3 bases and J shed 8 bases, with 19 bases lying between them. This CDR3 has 15 amino acids. This chain's CDR3 is CASSQMRWGAGGYTF. CDR3 nucleotide sequence: TGTGCCAGCAGCCAGATGAGGTGGGGGGCGGGAGGCTACACCTTC.

This clonotype was counted only a few times. V and J are TRBV7-9 and TRBJ1-5; D perhaps matches TRBD1 (5 bases). Germline V gives CDR1 SEHNR, CDR2 FQNEAQ (reference sequence). The CDR3 runs 16 residues. V was shortened by 2 bases and J by 3 bases, with 14 bases between the two germline ends. CDR3 region: CASSLISRDHNQPQHF. CDR3 DNA: TGTGCCAGCAGCTTAATTTCTCGGGACCACAATCAGCCCCAGCATTTT.

In this sample, this clonotype turned up a few times. The chain combines TRBV6-7 with TRBJ2-5; a weak D match, TRBD2 (5 bases). TRBV6-7 is designated an ORF whose function remains uncertain. V lost 7 bases and J lost 2, with 11 bases in between. CDR3 length equals 13 residues. The CDR3 region is CASKRLKQETQYF. DNA for the CDR3: TGTGCCAGCAAGAGACTAAAACAAGAGACCCAGTACTTC.

The chain employs TRBV29-1 and TRBJ2-1; 7 bases line up with TRBD1. Germline values: CDR1 SQVTM, CDR2 ANQGSEA. Trimming removed 3 bases from V and 2 bases from J; junction bases left unmatched: 1. The CDR3 has 13 amino acids. Here the CDR3 reads CSVDQGAYNEQFF. CDR3 in DNA: TGCAGCGTTGATCAGGGGGCCTACAATGAGCAGTTCTTC.

This chain uses TRBV12-5 with TRBJ2-7; maybe TRBD1 (5 bases). Germline CDR1 reads LGHNT; CDR2 reads FRNRAP. The CDR3 has 18 amino acids. Trimming took 1 base from V and 1 from J, leaving 20 bases between them. The CDR3 reads CASGLELVPGIRSYEQYF. The CDR3 DNA follows: TGTGCTAGTGGTTTGGAGCTCGTTCCAGGGATAAGGTCCTACGAGCAGTACTTC.

This clonotype was seen more than once but under ten times. The rearrangement links TRBV6-1 to TRBJ1-1; no definite D call. Germline values: CDR1 MNHNS, CDR2 SASEGT. The ends were cut back, 8 bases at V and 0 bases at J, with 19 bases in the middle. The CDR3 spans 16 residues. Here the CDR3 DNA reads TGTGCCAGCCGCCGGGAGGGAGGGATGATGAACACTGAAGCTTTCTTT. Translated: CASRREGGMMNTEAFF.

DNA of the CDR3: TGTGCCAGCAGCCCCTCCCCAGGACCTTCCTACGAGCAGTACTTC. Its protein is CASSPSPGPSYEQYF. This chain connects TRBV5-6 to TRBJ2-7; unclear D gene. Germline CDR1 is SGHDT and CDR2 is YYEEEE. V shed 4 bases and J shed 1 base, with 15 bases lying between them. The CDR3 sequence is 15 residues long.

This clonotype turned up a few times. CDR3 nucleotide sequence: TGTGCCATCAGTGATTCGGGATTCAATCAGCCCCAGCATTTT. Translation gives CAISDSGFNQPQHF. The genes are TRBV10-3 and TRBJ1-5; no clear D. The CDR3 sequence is 14 residues long. Per germline, CDR1 ENHRY and CDR2 SYGVKD. Trimming cost V 3 bases and J 3 bases, with 9 bases left between them.

This sequence joins TRBV2 and TRBJ2-7; D might be TRBD1 (6 bases). With 7 bases removed from V and 7 bases from J, the gap between germline ends came to 14 bases. CDR1 is SNHLY, CDR2 FYNNEI, per germline. The CDR3 contains 12 residues. The CDR3 bases are TGTGCCAGCAAGCGCTGGGGGCTGGAGCAGTACTTC. Its protein product is CASKRWGLEQYF.

This chain uses TRBV20-1 with TRBJ2-1; either TRBD1 or TRBD2 may supply D (6 bases each). There are 14 residues in the CDR3. Between the trimmed V and J ends, which lost 5 bases and 4 bases, there was a span of 15 bases. Germline loops: CDR1 DFQATT, CDR2 SNEGSKA (reference sequence). CDR3 loop: CSALRGARYNEQFF. The CDR3 nucleotides read TGCAGTGCTCTTAGGGGGGCGCGGTACAATGAGCAGTTCTTC.

This clonotype showed up just a few times. V usage is TRBV9 and J usage is TRBJ2-2; D not certain. The V end was cut by 0 bases, the J end by 6 bases, with 12 bases between. Germline V gene sequence: CDR1 SGDLS, CDR2 YYNGEE. CDR3 length: 15 amino acids. The CDR3 here is CASSVGIVGAGELFF. In DNA form, the CDR3 reads TGTGCCAGCAGCGTAGGAATAGTGGGCGCCGGGGAGCTGTTTTTT.

This clonotype has a handful of counts. The gene calls are TRBV11-2 and TRBJ2-5; D is perhaps TRBD2 (7 bases). The V and J ends lost 1 base and 5 bases respectively, with 17 bases between them. The CDR3 is 16 residues long. Per germline, CDR1 SGHAT and CDR2 FQNNGV. For the CDR3, the DNA is TGTGCCAGCAGCTTAGGAAGGGGGAGGGAGGGCGAGACCCAGTACTTC. It yields the protein CASSLGRGREGETQYF.

This clonotype was counted a few times. The rearrangement links TRBV6-2 or TRBV6-3 to TRBJ2-7; D possibly corresponds to TRBD2 (5 bases). V lost 7 bases and J 4 bases, leaving 20 bases between the germline ends. CDR1 MNHEY and CDR2 SVGEGT come from the germline V gene. This CDR3 comprises 15 residues. Here the CDR3 DNA reads TGTGCCAGCAAACTGGGGAGATCTGAATTTTACGAGCAGTACTTC. Protein product: CASKLGRSEFYEQYF.

This clonotype has just a few counts. The chain has TRBV7-2 and TRBJ2-1, with 16 bases aligning to TRBD2. Germline CDR1 reads SGHTA; CDR2 reads FQGNSA. Trimming removed 7 bases from V and 10 bases from J; junction bases left unmatched: 10. This CDR3 has 16 amino acids. Here the CDR3 DNA reads TGTGCCAGCACCCCGACGGGACTAGCGGGGGGGGGAGAGCAGTTCTTC. This translates into CASTPTGLAGGGEQFF.